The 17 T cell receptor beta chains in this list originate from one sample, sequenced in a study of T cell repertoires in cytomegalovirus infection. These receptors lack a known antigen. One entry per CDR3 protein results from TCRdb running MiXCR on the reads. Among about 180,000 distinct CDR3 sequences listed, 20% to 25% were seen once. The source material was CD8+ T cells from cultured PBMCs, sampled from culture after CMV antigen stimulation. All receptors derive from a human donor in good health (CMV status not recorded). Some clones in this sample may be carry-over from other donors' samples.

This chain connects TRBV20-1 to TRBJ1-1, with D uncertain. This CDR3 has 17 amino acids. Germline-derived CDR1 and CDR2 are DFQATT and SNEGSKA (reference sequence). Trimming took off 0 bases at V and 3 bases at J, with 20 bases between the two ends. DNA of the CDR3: TGCAGTGCTAGAGACTTCCGGGCCCTGTCTGGGGACACTGAAGCTTTCTTT. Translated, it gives CSARDFRALSGDTEAFF.

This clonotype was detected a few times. The CDR3 region has the DNA TGTGCCAGCAGCGATAATGAATGGACTGAAAAACTGTTTTTT. This gives the protein CASSDNEWTEKLFF. V is TRBV7-2 and J is TRBJ1-4; D call uncertain. CDR1 and CDR2 from the germline V gene are SGHTA and FQGNSA. V lost 5 bases, J lost 7 bases, and 14 bases lay in between. There are 14 residues in the CDR3. The variable domain in full, completed from reference TRBV7-2 and TRBJ1-4, reads GAGVSQSPSNKVTEKGKDVELRCDPISGHTALYWYRQSLGQGLEFLIYFQGNSAPDKSGLPSDRFSAERTGGSVSTLTIQRTQQEDSAVYLCASSDNEWTEKLFFGSGTQLSVL.

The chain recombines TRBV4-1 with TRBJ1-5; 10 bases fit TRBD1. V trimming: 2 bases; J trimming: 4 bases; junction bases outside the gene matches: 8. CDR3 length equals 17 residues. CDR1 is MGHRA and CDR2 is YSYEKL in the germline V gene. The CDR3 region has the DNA TGCGCCAGCAGCCAACTTACGGGACAGGGGAAAAATCAGCCCCAGCATTTT. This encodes CASSQLTGQGKNQPQHF.

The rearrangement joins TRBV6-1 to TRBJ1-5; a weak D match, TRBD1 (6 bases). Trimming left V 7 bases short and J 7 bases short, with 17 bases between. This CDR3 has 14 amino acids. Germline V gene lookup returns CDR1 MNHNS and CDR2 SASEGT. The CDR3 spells CASIPGQGIQPQHF. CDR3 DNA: TGTGCCAGCATTCCGGGACAAGGGATCCAGCCCCAGCATTTT.

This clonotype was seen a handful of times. CDR3 DNA: TGCGCCAGCAGCCAAGAGGACAGTACCTACGAGCAGTACTTC. As protein: CASSQEDSTYEQYF. This chain joins TRBV4-1 and TRBJ2-7; TRBD1 is a possible D gene (6 bases). CDR1 and CDR2 (germline): MGHRA, YSYEKL. The CDR3 length is 14 residues. Deletions cut 0 bases from V and 2 bases from J, with 8 bases between.

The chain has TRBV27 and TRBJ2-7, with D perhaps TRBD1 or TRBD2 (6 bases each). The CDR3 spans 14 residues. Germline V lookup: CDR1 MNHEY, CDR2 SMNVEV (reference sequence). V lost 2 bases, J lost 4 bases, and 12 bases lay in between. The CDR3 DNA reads TGTGCCAGCAGTTTAGCGCTAGGGGGGTACGAGCAGTACTTC. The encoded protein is CASSLALGGYEQYF.

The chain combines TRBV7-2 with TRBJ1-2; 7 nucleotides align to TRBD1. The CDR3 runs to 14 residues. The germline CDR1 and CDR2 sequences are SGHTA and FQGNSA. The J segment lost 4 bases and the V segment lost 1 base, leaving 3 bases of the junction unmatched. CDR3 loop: CASSLGAGGYGYTF. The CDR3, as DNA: TGTGCCAGCAGCTTAGGGGCAGGGGGCTATGGCTACACCTTC.

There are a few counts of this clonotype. The CDR3 coding sequence is TGTGCCAGTAGTATAGACTGGGGAACAGATACGCAGTATTTT. It encodes CASSIDWGTDTQYF. This chain links TRBV19 with TRBJ2-3; no clear D. The V gene's germline CDR1 is LNHDA and CDR2 SQIVND (reference sequence). V lost 0 bases to trimming and J lost 3 bases, with 7 bases between them. This CDR3 spans 14 amino acids.

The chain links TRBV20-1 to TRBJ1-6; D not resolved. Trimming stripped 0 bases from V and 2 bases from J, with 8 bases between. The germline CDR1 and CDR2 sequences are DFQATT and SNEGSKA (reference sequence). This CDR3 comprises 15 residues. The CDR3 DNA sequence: TGCAGTGCTAGAGAAAGATCTACCTATAATTCACCCCTCCACTTT. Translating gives CSARERSTYNSPLHF.

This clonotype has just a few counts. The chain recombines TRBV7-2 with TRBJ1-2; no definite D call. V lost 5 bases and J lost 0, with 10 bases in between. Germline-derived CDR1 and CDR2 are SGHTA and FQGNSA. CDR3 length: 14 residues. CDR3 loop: CASSAVQTNYGYTF. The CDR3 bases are TGTGCCAGCAGCGCGGTACAGACTAACTATGGCTACACCTTC.

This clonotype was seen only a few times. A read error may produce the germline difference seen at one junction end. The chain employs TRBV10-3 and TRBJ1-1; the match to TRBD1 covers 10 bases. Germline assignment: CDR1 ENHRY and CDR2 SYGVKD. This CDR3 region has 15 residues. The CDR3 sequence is CAIRTGTGVNTEPFF. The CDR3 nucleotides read TGTGCCATCAGAACCGGGACAGGGGTGAACACTGAACCTTTCTTT.

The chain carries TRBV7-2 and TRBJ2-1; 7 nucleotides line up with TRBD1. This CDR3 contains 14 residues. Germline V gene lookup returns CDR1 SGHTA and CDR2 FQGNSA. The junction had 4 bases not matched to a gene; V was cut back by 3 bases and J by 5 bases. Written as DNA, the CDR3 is TGTGCCAGCAGCTTCTTGACAGGGAACAATGAGCAGTTCTTC. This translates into CASSFLTGNNEQFF.

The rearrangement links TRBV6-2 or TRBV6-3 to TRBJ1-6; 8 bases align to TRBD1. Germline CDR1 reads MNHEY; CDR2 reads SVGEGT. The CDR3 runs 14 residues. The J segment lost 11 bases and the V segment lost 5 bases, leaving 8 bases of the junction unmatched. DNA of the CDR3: TGTGCCAGCAGTAGACGGACAGGGCTTCCACCCCTCCACTTT. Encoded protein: CASSRRTGLPPLHF.

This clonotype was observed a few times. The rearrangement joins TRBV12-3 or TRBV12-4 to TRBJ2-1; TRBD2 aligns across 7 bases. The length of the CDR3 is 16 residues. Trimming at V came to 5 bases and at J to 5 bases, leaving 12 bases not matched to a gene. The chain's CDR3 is CASSGERGPSNNEQFF. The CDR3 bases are TGTGCCAGCAGTGGGGAGCGGGGCCCGTCCAACAATGAGCAGTTCTTC.

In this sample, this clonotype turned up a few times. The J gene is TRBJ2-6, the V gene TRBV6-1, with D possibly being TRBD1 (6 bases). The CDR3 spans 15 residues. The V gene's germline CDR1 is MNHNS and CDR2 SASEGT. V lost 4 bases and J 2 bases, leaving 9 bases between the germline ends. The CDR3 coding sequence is TGTGCCAGCAGTGCCACAGGGACTGGGGCCAACGTCCTGACTTTC. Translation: CASSATGTGANVLTF.

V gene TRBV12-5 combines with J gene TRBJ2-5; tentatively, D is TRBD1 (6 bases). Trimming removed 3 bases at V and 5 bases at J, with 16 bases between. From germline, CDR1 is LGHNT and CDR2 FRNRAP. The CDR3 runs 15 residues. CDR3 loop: CASGFRQGSPETQYF. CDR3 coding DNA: TGTGCTAGTGGTTTCCGGCAGGGGAGTCCGGAGACCCAGTACTTC.

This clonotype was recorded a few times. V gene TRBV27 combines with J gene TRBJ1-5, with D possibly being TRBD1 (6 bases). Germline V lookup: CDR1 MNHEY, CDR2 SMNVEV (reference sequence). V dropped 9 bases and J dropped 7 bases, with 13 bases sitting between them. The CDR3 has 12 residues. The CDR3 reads CASGQLGQPQHF. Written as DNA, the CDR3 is TGTGCCAGTGGACAGTTAGGACAGCCCCAGCATTTT.